This entry is about one TCR beta chain. Its antigen is still unknown. Assay: immunoSEQ multiplex PCR; the TCRdb copy retains only in-frame clones and omits some. The data show some 180,000 clones, 88% seen once. Germline CDR1 is LGHNT and CDR2 is FRNRAP. The CDR3 runs 14 residues. The germline V and J ends were trimmed by 5 bases and 3 bases, with 13 bases remaining between them. The entry originates in a study of T cell responses to AZD1222 COVID-19 vaccine. Whole-study results and caveats: Donor demographics were predominantly white British with a female majority; clonal diversity may be underestimated.

The sequence was collected from an adult in good health. The chain combines TRBV12-5 with TRBJ1-1, with D maybe TRBD1 (5 bases). Sample: peripheral blood, taken on day 0 of AZD1222 vaccination. CDR3 bases: TGTGCTAGTGGTCCGGGACTTCGGGACACTGAAGCTTTCTTT. Amino acid sequence: CASGPGLRDTEAFF. Together with reference TRBV12-5 and TRBJ1-1, the CDR3 gives the full variable domain: DARVTQTPRHKVTEMGQEVTMRCQPILGHNTVFWYRQTMMQGLELLAYFRNRAPLDDSGMPKDRFSAEMPDATLATLKIQPSEPRDSAVYFCASGPGLRDTEAFFGQGTRLTVV.